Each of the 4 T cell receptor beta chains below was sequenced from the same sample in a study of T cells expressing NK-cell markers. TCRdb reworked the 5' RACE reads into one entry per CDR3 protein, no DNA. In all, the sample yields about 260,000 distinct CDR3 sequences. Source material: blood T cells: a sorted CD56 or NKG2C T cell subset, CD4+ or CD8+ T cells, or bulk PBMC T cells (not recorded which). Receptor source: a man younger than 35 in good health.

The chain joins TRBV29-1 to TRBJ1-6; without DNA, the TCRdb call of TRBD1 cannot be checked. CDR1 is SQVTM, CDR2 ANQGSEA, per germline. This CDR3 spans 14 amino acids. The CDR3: CSVSTGEWGSPLHF.

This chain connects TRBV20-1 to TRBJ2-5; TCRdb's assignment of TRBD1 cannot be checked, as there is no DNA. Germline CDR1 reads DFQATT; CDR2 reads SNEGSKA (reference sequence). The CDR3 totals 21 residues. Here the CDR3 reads CSASQYWVGTGGPQYQETQYF.

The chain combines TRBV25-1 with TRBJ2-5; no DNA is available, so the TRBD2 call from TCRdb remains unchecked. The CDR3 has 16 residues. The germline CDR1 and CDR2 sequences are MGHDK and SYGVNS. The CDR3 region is CASSAPGLAEQETQYF.

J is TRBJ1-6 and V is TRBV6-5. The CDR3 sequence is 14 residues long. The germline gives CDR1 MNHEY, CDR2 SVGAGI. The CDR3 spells CASSPQQSLGTLHF.